The entry below gives a single T cell receptor beta chain sequence along with its context. Its target is unknown. There were likely unrecorded immune exposures, though donors were nominally healthy when sampled. The study ran its PCR with 60 Vbeta and 13 Jbeta primers. Original processing notes: Roughly 12 million shared chains were among around 80 million unique TCR beta chains counted in a later analysis. Only in-frame clones appear in the TCRdb table, and some are missing; sequencing was by immunoSEQ multiplex PCR. V and J calls and clone size are copied from that table; D and trimming were computed from the DNA. The repertoire holds 180,000 or so clones, with about 62% as singletons. This sample is drawn from a study of cytomegalovirus exposure and HLA in healthy donors. Study-wide results and caveats: Earlier results showed most TCR beta V segments being productive about 87% or about 30% of the time. In vitro, three CMV-associated chains proved specific for CMV antigens.

V lost 1 base to trimming and J lost 0 bases, with 10 bases between them. This CDR3 comprises 15 residues. Germline V lookup: CDR1 MNHEY, CDR2 SMNVEV (reference sequence). The TCR originated in a man aged 40-55 years in good health and CMV-seronegative. This chain uses TRBV27 with TRBJ2-7; maybe TRBD1 (6 bases). Source material: PBMCs. The CDR3 region has the DNA TGTGCCAGCAGTTTATATGAGGACAGCTCCTACGAGCAGTACTTC. It translates to CASSLYEDSSYEQYF.